The 9 T cell receptor beta chains given below trace back to one sample, sequenced in a study of response to subunit inactivated influenza vaccine. TCRdb used MiXCR to reprocess the RT-PCR reads, holding one entry per CDR3 protein. The sample gives around 570,000 distinct CDR3 sequences, about 7.6% of which show up once; roughly 13% is in the top ten. The sequencing used PBMCs from blood, collected less than 30 months after vaccination. Source of these receptors: a man between 50 and 69 years old who received an inactivated influenza vaccine.

This clonotype has a handful of counts. V gene TRBV28 combines with J gene TRBJ2-3; D unclear. Trimming removed 2 bases from V and 3 bases from J, with 12 bases in between. CDR1 is MDHEN, CDR2 SYDVKM, per germline. This CDR3 region has 15 residues. The CDR3 DNA sequence: TGTGCCAGCAGTTTAAAGGTAGATGGTACAGATACGCAGTATTTT. It yields the protein CASSLKVDGTDTQYF.

Notes on this clonotype: No conserved phenylalanine or tryptophan ends this CDR3, so it is likely a read error. This CDR3 is CASSFAGHEQFL. The DNA for the CDR3 is TGTGCCAGCAGCTTTGCAGGACATGAGCAGTTCTTG. This chain connects TRBV7-9 to TRBJ2-1; D is ambiguous. This CDR3 has 12 residues. Germline V lookup: CDR1 SEHNR, CDR2 FQNEAQ (reference sequence). Trimming removed 3 bases at V and 8 bases at J, with 8 bases between.

Ten or more counts support this clonotype. This chain uses TRBV29-1 with TRBJ2-1; no definite D call. CDR1 SQVTM and CDR2 ANQGSEA come from the germline V gene. The V end lost 3 bases, the J end lost 6 bases, and 9 bases lay between the germline ends. The CDR3 is 12 residues long. CDR3 coding DNA: TGCAGCGTTGAGTCCCCCCGCAATGAGCAGTTCTTC. Protein: CSVESPRNEQFF.

This clonotype appeared many times. V and J are TRBV2 and TRBJ2-7; D remains ambiguous. The ends were cut back, 1 base at V and 3 bases at J, with 10 bases in the middle. This CDR3 has 14 residues. Germline CDR1 SNHLY, CDR2 FYNNEI. CDR3 coding DNA: TGTGCCAGCAGTGAAGGTAGGGTAGGCTACGAGCAGTACTTC. It is translated as CASSEGRVGYEQYF.

V usage is TRBV10-3 and J usage is TRBJ1-1; TRBD1 agrees at 9 bases. The V and J ends lost 6 bases and 2 bases, in that order; junction bases with no gene match: 7. Germline V CDR1 and CDR2: ENHRY, SYGVKD. The CDR3 length is 15 residues. The CDR3 bases are TGTGCCATCAGGGGGGACAGGGCCGTTAACACTGAAGCTTTCTTT. Translated, it gives CAIRGDRAVNTEAFF.

This clonotype has a handful of counts. The chain employs TRBV29-1 and TRBJ1-2; 7 positions agree with TRBD1. The germline CDR1 and CDR2 sequences are SQVTM and ANQGSEA. The J segment lost 0 bases and the V segment lost 5 bases, leaving 12 bases of the junction unmatched. CDR3 length equals 16 residues. CDR3 nucleotides: TGCAGCGTTCGTCCTGGGACAGACACCTCTAACTATGGCTACACCTTC. Residues: CSVRPGTDTSNYGYTF.

This clonotype was recorded at least ten times. The CDR3: CASSLTGFTEAFF. CDR3 DNA sequence: TGTGCCAGCAGCTTAACGGGGTTCACTGAAGCTTTCTTT. The gene calls are TRBV12-3 or TRBV12-4 and TRBJ1-1; no clear D gene. The CDR3 is 13 amino acids. The ends were cut back, 6 bases at V and 4 bases at J, with 12 bases in the middle.

The chain employs TRBV20-1 and TRBJ1-1; 10 nucleotides agree with TRBD1. Germline V gives CDR1 DFQATT, CDR2 SNEGSKA (reference sequence). The CDR3 totals 13 residues. In nucleotides, the CDR3 is TGCAGGGGGACAGGGGCGTTTTCCACTGAAGCTTTCTTT. This gives the protein CRGTGAFSTEAFF.

There are a few counts of this clonotype. V is TRBV7-3 and J is TRBJ2-7; the D gene could be TRBD1 or TRBD2 (5 bases each). The CDR3 runs 15 residues. CDR1 is SGHTA, CDR2 FQGTGA, per germline. V shed 1 base and J shed 4 bases, with 14 bases lying between them. CDR3 in amino acids: CASSLKGDGVYEQYF. The DNA of the CDR3 is TGTGCCAGCAGCTTAAAAGGGGACGGTGTATACGAGCAGTACTTC.